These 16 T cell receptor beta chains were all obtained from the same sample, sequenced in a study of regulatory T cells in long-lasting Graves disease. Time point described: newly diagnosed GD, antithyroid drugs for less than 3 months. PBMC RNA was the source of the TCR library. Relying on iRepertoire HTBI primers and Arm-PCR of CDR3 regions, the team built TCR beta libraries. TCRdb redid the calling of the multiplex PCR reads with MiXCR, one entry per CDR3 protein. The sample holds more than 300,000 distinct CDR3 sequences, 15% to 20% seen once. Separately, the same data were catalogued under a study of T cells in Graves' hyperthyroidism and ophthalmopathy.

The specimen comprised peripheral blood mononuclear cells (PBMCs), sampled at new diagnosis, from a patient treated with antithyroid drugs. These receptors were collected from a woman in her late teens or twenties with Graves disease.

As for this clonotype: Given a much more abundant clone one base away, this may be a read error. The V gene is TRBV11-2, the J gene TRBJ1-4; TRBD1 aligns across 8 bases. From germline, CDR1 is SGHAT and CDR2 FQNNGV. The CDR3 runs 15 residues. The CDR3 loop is CASSYRTGINERLFF. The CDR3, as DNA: TGTGCCAGCAGCTACCGGACAGGGATTAATGAAAGACTGTTTTTT.

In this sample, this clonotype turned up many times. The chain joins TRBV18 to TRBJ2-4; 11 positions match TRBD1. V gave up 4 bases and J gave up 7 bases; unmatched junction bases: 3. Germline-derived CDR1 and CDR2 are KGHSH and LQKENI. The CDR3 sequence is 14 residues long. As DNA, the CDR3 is TGTGCCAGCTCACGGACAGGGGGCTCGAACATTCAGTACTTC. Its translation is CASSRTGGSNIQYF.

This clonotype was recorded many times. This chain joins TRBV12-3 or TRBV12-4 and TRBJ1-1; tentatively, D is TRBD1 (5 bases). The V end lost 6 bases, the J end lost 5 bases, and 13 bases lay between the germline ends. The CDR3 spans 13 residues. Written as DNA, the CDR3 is TGTGCCAGCAGAGGGGCTGTGGGAACTGAAGCTTTCTTT. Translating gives CASRGAVGTEAFF.

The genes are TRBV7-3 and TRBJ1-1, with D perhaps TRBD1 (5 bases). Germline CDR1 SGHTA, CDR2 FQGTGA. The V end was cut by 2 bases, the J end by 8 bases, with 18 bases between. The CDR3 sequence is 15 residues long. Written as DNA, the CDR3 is TGTGCCAGCAGCTTATTGGCAGGGAATGAGCAAGAAGCTTTCTTT. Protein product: CASSLLAGNEQEAFF.

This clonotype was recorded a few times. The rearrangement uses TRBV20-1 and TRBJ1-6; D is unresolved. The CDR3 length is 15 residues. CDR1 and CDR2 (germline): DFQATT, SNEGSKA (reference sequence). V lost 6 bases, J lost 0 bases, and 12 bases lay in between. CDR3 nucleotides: TGCAGTGCCTGGCGGGCCAGCTCCTATAATTCACCCCTCCACTTT. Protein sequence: CSAWRASSYNSPLHF.

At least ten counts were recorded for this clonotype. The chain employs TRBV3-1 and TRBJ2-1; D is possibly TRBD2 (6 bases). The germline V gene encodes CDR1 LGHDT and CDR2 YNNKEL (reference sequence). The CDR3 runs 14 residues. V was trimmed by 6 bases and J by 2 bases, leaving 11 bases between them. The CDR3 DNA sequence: TGTGCCAGCAGTTTGCGGGGAACCTACAATGAGCAGTTCTTC. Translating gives CASSLRGTYNEQFF.

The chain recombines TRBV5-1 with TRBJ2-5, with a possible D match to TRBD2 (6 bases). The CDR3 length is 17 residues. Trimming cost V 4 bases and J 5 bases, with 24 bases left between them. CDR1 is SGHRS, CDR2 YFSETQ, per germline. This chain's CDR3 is CASSILGTPLGAETQYF. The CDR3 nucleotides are TGCGCCAGCAGCATTTTAGGGACTCCACTCGGGGCGGAGACCCAGTACTTC. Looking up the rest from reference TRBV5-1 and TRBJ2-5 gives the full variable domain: KAGVTQTPRYLIKTRGQQVTLSCSPISGHRSVSWYQQTPGQGLQFLFEYFSETQRNKGNFPGRFSGRQFSNSRSEMNVSTLELGDSALYLCASSILGTPLGAETQYFGPGTRLLVL.

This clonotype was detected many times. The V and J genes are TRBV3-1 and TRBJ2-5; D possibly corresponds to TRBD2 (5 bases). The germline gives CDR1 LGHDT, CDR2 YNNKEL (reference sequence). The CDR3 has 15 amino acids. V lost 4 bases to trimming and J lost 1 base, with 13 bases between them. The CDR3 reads CASSRPAVLQETQYF. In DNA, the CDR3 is TGTGCCAGCAGCCGACCAGCGGTCCTCCAAGAGACCCAGTACTTC.

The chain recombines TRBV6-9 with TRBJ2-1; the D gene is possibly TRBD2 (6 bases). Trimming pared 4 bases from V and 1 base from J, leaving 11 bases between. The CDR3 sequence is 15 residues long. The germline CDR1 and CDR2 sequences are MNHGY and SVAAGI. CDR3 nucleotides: TGTGCCAGCAGTTCACTAGCCAGGTCCTACAATGAGCAGTTCTTC. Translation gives CASSSLARSYNEQFF.

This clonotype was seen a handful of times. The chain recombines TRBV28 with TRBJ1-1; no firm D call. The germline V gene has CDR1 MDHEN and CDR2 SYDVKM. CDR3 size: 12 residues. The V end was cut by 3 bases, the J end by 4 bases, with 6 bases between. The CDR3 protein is CASSFAVTEAFF. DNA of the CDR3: TGTGCCAGCAGTTTTGCTGTCACTGAAGCTTTCTTT.

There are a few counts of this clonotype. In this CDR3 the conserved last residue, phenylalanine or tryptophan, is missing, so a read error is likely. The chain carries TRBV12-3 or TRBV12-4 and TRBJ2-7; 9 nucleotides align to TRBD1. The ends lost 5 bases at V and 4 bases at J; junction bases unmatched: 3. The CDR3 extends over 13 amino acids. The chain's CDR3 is CASSHRGPYEQYS. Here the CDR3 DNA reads TGTGCCAGCAGTCACAGGGGGCCTTACGAGCAGTACTCC.

The CDR3 DNA is TGTGCCAGCAGCCTGCAATCGACAGTGAACTATGGCTACACCTTC. It specifies CASSLQSTVNYGYTF. The rearrangement joins TRBV5-5 to TRBJ1-2; D perhaps matches TRBD1 (5 bases). Germline V gene data show CDR1 as SGHKS and CDR2 as YYEKEE (reference sequence). This CDR3 is built from 15 residues. V lost 4 bases and J 2 bases, leaving 15 bases between the germline ends.

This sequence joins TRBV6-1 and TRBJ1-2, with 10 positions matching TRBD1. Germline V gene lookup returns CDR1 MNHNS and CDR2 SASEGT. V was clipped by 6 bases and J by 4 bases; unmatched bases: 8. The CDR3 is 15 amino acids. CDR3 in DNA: TGTGCCAGCAGAAATCCGGGACAGGGGTCCTATGGCTACACCTTC. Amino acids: CASRNPGQGSYGYTF.

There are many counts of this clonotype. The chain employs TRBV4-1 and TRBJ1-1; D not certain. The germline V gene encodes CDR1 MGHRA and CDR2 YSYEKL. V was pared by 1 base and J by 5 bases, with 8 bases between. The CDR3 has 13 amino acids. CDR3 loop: CASSQAFRTEAFF. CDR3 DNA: TGCGCCAGCAGCCAAGCCTTTCGGACTGAAGCTTTCTTT.

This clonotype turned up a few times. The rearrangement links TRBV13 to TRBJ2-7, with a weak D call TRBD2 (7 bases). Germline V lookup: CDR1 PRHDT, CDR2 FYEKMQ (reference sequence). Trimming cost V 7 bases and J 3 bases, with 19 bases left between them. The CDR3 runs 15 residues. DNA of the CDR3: TGTGCCAGCACGAGGGGGGGCGTCCTCGGCTACGAGCAGTACTTC. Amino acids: CASTRGGVLGYEQYF.

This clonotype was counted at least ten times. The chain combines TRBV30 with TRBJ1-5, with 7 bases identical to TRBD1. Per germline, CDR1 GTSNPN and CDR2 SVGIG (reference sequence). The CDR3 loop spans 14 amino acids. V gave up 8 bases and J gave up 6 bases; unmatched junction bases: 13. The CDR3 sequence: CASNRGLAGQPQHF. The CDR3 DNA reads TGTGCCAGCAACAGGGGACTGGCGGGTCAGCCCCAGCATTTT.